This T cell receptor (beta chain) was profiled in a study of blood T cell repertoires in COVID-19. Data came from immunoSEQ multiplex PCR; TCRdb stores just in-frame clones and leaves some out. The repertoire holds approximately 150,000 clones, with about nine tenths as singletons. The germline gives CDR1 KGHSH, CDR2 LQKENI. V was pared by 2 bases and J by 0 bases, with 11 bases between. The CDR3 consists of 16 residues. The receptor was isolated from a human donor in a cohort sampled during active COVID-19. The chain carries TRBV18 and TRBJ1-5; D unresolved. The sequenced material came from peripheral blood. The CDR3 bases are TGTGCCAGCTCACCAGCGGGGTTTTTTAGCAATCAGCCCCAGCATTTT. It codes for CASSPAGFFSNQPQHF.